This T cell receptor (beta chain) stems from a study of blood T cell repertoires in COVID-19. The table came from immunoSEQ multiplex PCR; TCRdb's copy has only in-frame clones and leaves some out. The sample shows under 35,000 clones, roughly 90% of them seen only once. The germline V gene encodes CDR1 SGDLS and CDR2 YYNGEE. The CDR3 runs 15 residues. Trimming took 4 bases from V and 2 from J, leaving 14 bases between them. The clonotype originates from a human donor in a cohort sampled during active COVID-19. Sequencing was performed on peripheral blood. The J gene is TRBJ2-3, the V gene TRBV9; D uncertain. This CDR3 is CASSLSYRYTDTQYF. The DNA for the CDR3 is TGTGCCAGCAGCTTAAGCTACCGCTACACAGATACGCAGTATTTT.